This T cell receptor (beta chain) was identified during a study of Graves' ophthalmopathy and Graves' hyperthyroidism. Study observations and caveats: Appearing in blood as well were most expanded thyroid clonotypes above 0.001 frequency.

Amplifying from RNA transcripts, the study obtained TCR beta CDR3 regions. Second-round multiplex PCR came after first-round RT-PCR with HTBI primers. Each CDR3 protein gets one entry after TCRdb re-called the multiplex PCR reads with MiXCR. The sample has around 600,000 distinct CDR3 sequences, roughly 39% seen once. With 7 bases clipped from V and 4 bases from J, the junction kept 5 bases outside the gene matches. The germline gives CDR1 SGDLS, CDR2 YYNGEE. The CDR3 covers 13 residues. Where ophthalmopathy was present, donors had moderate-to-severe activity, CAS ≥3, NOSPECS ≥4 and duration under 3 months. Excluded were patients with other autoimmune diseases, uncontrolled infections, pregnancy or lactation. The source of the PBMCs was less than 12 ml of fresh peripheral blood. Details on this clonotype: Its specificity is unknown.

This chain connects TRBV9 to TRBJ1-2; TRBD1 matches at 9 bases. Sequencing input: peripheral blood. The sequence came from an adult man with Graves' ophthalmopathy. In DNA, the CDR3 is TGTGCCAGCGGCAGACAGGGGGGCTATGGCTACACCTTC. Its translation is CASGRQGGYGYTF.